The TCR beta chain under discussion was sequenced for a study of T-cell reconstitution after alpha-beta-depleted transplantation in children. This clonotype was counted at least ten times. CDR1 and CDR2 from the germline V gene are SGHRS and YFSETQ. The junction had 1 base not matched to a gene; V was cut back by 0 bases and J by 0 bases. The CDR3 is 16 residues long. TCRbeta library preparation incorporated unique molecular identifiers. TCRdb independently ran MiXCR on the PCR reads; one entry per CDR3 protein. The sample holds roughly 350,000 distinct CDR3 sequences; under 13% are singletons and the top ten take more than 2%.

Sequenced material: PBMCs from the stem cell graft donor, taken from the stem cell graft. The chain links TRBV5-1 to TRBJ2-2, with TRBD2 identical over 8 bases. This receptor was obtained from a human donor who donated a stem cell graft to a child with acute lymphoblastic leukemia. CDR3 residues: CASSLGSGTNTGELFF. CDR3 bases: TGCGCCAGCAGCTTGGGTAGCGGGACGAACACCGGGGAGCTGTTTTTT.